The T cell receptor (beta chain) described here comes from a study of T-cell memory formation after mild COVID-19. Study-level information: Largely, the TCR clusters proved donor specific. Study-wide findings and caveats: The study detected some responding clones in pre-infection memory, suggesting cross-reactive memory joined. CD4+ clones that contracted lay mainly in CM and EM; CD8+ ones lay in EMRA. There was a balanced CD4/CD8 profile in clones contracting day 15 to 85, and later expanders leaned CD4+.

Germline V gene data show CDR1 as SGHRS and CDR2 as YFSETQ. This CDR3 is built from 14 residues. V was trimmed by 4 bases and J by 1 base, leaving 11 bases between them. TCRdb reprocessed the 5' RACE reads via MiXCR and lists one record per CDR3 protein. The table has hundreds of thousands of distinct CDR3 sequences, roughly a fifth seen once; the top ten hold around 7.7%. About this clonotype: What it binds is unknown.

This sequence joins TRBV5-1 and TRBJ1-2; D call uncertain. The sequence came from an adult woman who had mild COVID-19 (a few samples of this study predate the infection). Cell type and time point are not known. The sequencing input was PBMCs or a T cell subset sorted from them (not recorded which). The CDR3 spells CASSPDGYNYGYTF. CDR3 bases: TGCGCCAGCAGCCCGGACGGATATAACTATGGCTACACCTTC.